The source of this T cell receptor (beta chain) is a study of blood T cells in healthy people across ages. Primed by a sample-barcoded 5' primer and a J-beta primer mix, a second PCR proceeded for roughly 6 to 12 cycles. MiXCR, run by TCRdb on the 5' RACE reads, gives a single entry per CDR3 protein. The table lists about 1,600,000 distinct CDR3 sequences, 42% of them singletons. Germline values: CDR1 SGHDN, CDR2 FVKESK. The CDR3 runs 18 residues. The ends lost 1 base at V and 7 bases at J; junction bases unmatched: 14. This TCR came from a woman younger than 30 in good health. V usage is TRBV14 and J usage is TRBJ2-7, with 12 bases that match TRBD2. Sequenced sample: blood. The CDR3 DNA follows: TGTGCCAGCAGCCAAGGGACCCCTAGCGGGAGGGGCTCCAATGAGCAGTACTTC. Translation: CASSQGTPSGRGSNEQYF.